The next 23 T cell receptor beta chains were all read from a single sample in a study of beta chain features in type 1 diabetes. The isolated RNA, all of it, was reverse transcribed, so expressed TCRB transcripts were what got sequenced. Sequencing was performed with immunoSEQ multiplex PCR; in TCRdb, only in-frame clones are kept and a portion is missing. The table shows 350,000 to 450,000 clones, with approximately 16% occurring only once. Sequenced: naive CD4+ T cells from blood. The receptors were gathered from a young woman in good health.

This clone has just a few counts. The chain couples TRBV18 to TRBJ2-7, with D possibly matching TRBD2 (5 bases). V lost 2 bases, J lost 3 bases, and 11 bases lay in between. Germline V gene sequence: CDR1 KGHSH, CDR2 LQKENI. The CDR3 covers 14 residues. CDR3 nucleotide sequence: TGTGCCAGCTCACCAAACGCGGACTTCTACGAGCAGTACTTC. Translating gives CASSPNADFYEQYF.

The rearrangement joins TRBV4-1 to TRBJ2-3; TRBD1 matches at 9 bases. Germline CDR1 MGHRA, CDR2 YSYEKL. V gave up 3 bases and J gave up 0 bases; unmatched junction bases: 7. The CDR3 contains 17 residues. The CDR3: CASSQARDRASTDTQYF. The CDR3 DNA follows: TGCGCCAGCAGCCAGGCCCGGGACAGGGCTAGCACAGATACGCAGTATTTT.

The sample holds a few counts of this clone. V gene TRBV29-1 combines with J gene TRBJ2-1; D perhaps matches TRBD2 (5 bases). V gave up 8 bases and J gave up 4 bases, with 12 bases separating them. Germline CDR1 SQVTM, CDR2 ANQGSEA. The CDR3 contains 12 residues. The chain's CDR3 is CSLFGVYNEQFF. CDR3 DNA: TGCAGCCTTTTCGGGGTTTACAATGAGCAGTTCTTC.

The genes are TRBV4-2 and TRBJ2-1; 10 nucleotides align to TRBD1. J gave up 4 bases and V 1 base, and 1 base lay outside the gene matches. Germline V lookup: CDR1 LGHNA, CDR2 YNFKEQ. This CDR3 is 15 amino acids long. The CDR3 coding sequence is TGTGCCAGCAGCCAAGGACAGGGGGCTTACAATGAGCAGTTCTTC. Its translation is CASSQGQGAYNEQFF.

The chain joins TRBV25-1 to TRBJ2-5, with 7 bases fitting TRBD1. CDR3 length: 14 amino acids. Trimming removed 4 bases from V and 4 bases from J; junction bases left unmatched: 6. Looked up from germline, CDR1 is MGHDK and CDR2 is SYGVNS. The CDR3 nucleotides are TGTGCCAGCAGTGGACAGGGTGTACGAGAGACCCAGTACTTC. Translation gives CASSGQGVRETQYF.

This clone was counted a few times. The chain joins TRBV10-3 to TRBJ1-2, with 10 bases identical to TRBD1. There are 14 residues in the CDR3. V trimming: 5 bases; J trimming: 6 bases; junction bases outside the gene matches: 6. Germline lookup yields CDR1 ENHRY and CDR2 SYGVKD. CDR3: CAISRGQGYNGYTF. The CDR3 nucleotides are TGTGCCATCAGTAGGGGACAGGGGTACAATGGCTACACCTTC.

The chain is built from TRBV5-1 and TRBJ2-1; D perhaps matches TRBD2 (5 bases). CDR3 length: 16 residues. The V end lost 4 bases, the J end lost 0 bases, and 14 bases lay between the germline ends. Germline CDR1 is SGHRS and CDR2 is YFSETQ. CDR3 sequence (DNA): TGCGCCAGCAGCCAGGTAGCGCCGAGCTCCTACAATGAGCAGTTCTTC. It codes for CASSQVAPSSYNEQFF.

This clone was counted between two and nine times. The CDR3 coding sequence is TGTGCCAGCAGTACCAGCGGGAGGGCCAGGGATGAGCAGTTCTTC. Translation: CASSTSGRARDEQFF. The rearrangement uses TRBV27 and TRBJ2-1, with 10 positions matching TRBD2. Trimming removed 5 bases from V and 8 bases from J; junction bases left unmatched: 9. Germline V lookup: CDR1 MNHEY, CDR2 SMNVEV (reference sequence). The CDR3 is made up of 15 amino acids.

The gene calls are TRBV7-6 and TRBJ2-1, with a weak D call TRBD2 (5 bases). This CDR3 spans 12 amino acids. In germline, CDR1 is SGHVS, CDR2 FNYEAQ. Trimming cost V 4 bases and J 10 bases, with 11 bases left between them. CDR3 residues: CASSSILAEQFF. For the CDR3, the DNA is TGTGCCAGCAGCTCTATTCTAGCCGAGCAGTTCTTC. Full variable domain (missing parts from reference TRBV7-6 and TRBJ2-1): GAGVSQSPRYKVTKRGQDVALRCDPISGHVSLYWYRQALGQGPEFLTYFNYEAQQDKSGLPNDRFSAERPEGSISTLTIQRTEQRDSAMYRCASSSILAEQFFGPGTRLTVL.

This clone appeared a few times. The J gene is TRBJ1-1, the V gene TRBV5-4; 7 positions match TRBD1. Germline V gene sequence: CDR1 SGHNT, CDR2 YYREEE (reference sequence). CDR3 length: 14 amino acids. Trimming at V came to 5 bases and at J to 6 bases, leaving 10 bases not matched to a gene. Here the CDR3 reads CASRRKDRASEAFF. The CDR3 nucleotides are TGTGCCAGCAGACGAAAAGACAGGGCGTCTGAAGCTTTCTTT.

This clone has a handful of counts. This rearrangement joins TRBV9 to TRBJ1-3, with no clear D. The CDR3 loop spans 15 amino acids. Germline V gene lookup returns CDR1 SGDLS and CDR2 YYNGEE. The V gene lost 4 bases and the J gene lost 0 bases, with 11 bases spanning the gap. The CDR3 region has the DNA TGTGCCAGCAGCCTGACCGCGGCCTCTGGAAACACCATATATTTT. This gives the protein CASSLTAASGNTIYF.

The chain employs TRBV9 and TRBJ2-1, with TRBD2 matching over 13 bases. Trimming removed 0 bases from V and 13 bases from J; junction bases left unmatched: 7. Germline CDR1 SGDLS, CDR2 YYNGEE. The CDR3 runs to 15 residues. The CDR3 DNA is TGTGCCAGCAGCGTAGTAGGAGGACTAGCGGGAGAACAGTTCTTC. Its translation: CASSVVGGLAGEQFF.

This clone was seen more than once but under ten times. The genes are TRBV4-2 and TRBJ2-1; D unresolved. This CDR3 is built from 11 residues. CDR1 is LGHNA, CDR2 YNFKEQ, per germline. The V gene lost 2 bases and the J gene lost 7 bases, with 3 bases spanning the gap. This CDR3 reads CASSQSNEQFF. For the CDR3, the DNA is TGTGCCAGCAGCCAATCGAATGAGCAGTTCTTC.

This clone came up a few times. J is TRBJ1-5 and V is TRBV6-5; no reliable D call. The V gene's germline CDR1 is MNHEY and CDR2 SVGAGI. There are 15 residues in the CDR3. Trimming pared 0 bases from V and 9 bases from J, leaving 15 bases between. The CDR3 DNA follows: TGTGCCAGCAGTTACTCGGAATCGGGTAGCGGGCCCCAGCATTTT. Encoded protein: CASSYSESGSGPQHF.

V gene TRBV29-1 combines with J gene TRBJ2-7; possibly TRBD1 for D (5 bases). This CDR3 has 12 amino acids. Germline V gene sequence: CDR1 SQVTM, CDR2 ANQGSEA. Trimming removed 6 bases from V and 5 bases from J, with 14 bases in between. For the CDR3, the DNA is TGCAGCGTCCTCAGGGTGTCCCACGAGCAGTACTTC. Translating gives CSVLRVSHEQYF.

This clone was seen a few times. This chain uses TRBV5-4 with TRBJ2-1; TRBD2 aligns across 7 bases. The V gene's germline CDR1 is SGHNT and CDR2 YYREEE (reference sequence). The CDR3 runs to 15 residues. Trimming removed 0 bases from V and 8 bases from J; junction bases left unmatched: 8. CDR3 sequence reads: CASSLGTSPVDEQFF. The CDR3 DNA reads TGTGCCAGCAGCTTGGGGACTAGTCCAGTTGATGAGCAGTTCTTC.

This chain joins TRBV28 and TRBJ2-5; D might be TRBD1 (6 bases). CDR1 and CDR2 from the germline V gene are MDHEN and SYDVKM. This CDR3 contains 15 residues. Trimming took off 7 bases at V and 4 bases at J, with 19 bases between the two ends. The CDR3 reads CASKYYRAGLETQYF. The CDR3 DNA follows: TGTGCCAGCAAATACTACAGGGCTGGACTAGAGACCCAGTACTTC.

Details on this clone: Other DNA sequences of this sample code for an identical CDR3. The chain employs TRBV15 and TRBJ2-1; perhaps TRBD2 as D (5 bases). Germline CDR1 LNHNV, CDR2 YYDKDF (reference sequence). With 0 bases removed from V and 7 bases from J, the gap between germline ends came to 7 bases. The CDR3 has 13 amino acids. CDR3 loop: CATSRDRGNEQFF. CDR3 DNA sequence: TGTGCCACCAGCAGAGATCGGGGTAATGAGCAGTTCTTC. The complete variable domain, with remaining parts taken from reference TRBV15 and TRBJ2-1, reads DAMVIQNPRYQVTQFGKPVTLSCSQTLNHNVMYWYQQKSSQAPKLLFHYYDKDFNNEADTPDNFQSRRPNTSFCFLDIRSPGLGDTAMYLCATSRDRGNEQFFGPGTRLTVL.

CDR3 protein: CSAGDRDTQYF. The CDR3 bases are TGCAGTGCAGGGGACAGGGATACGCAGTATTTT. The chain combines TRBV20-1 with TRBJ2-3; 8 bases map to TRBD1. This CDR3 has 11 amino acids. V lost 6 bases and J lost 6; bases outside the gene matches: 2. Germline values: CDR1 DFQATT, CDR2 SNEGSKA (reference sequence).

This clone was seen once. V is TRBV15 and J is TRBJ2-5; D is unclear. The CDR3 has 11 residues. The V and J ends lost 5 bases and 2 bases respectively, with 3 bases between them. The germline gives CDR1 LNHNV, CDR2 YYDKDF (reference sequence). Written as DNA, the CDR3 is TGTGCCACCAGCGTACAAGAGACCCAGTACTTC. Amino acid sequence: CATSVQETQYF.

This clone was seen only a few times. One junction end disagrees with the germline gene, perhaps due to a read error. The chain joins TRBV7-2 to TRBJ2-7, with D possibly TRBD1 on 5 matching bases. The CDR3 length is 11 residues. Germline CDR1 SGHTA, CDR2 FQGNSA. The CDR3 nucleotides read TGTGCCAGCAGCTTTTTAGGGAAGGGGCGTTTC. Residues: CASSFLGKGRF.

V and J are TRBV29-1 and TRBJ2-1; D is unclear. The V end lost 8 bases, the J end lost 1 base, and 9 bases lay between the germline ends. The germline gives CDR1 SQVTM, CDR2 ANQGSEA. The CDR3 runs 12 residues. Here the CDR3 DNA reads TGCAGCTCCGGTTTGTCCTACAATGAGCAGTTCTTC. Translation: CSSGLSYNEQFF.

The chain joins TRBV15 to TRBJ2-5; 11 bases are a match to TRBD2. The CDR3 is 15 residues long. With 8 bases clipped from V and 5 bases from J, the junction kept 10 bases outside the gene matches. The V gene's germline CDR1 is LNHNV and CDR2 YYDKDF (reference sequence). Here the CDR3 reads CATGQTSGIYETQYF. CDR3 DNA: TGTGCCACCGGTCAGACTAGCGGGATCTACGAGACCCAGTACTTC.